Here is one T cell receptor beta chain with its context. The data are from a study of CD8+ T cells in alopecia areata. Treatment denoted: oral pan-JAK inhibitor, 5-10 mg twice daily. Trimming cost V 0 bases and J 2 bases, with 8 bases left between them. The length of the CDR3 is 14 residues. Per the germline V gene, CDR1 is SGHDT and CDR2 is YYEEEE. RNA extraction and reverse transcription yielded cDNA as sequencing template. Sequencing used immunoSEQ multiplex PCR; TCRdb keeps in-frame clones, though not all of them. The sample yields more than 100,000 clones, over 75% seen once. The chain recombines TRBV5-6 with TRBJ1-2; no firm D call. This specimen consisted of CD8+ T cells sorted from blood, obtained at approximately week 34, from a patient treated with tofacitinib. The receptor comes from a human donor with alopecia areata. The DNA for the CDR3 is TGTGCCAGCAGCTTGGTGACGGAAAACTATGGCTACACCTTC. Its protein product is CASSLVTENYGYTF.